Each of the 11 T cell receptor beta chains below was sequenced from the same sample in a study of CD8 T cells in ankylosing spondylitis. TCRdb independently ran MiXCR on the 5' RACE reads; one entry per CDR3 protein. The sample has around 150,000 distinct CDR3 sequences, approximately 44% seen once. The specimen was synovial fluid, either unsorted or a sorted T cell fraction (not recorded which). The origin of the receptors is a male donor with ankylosing spondylitis.

V and J are TRBV7-9 and TRBJ2-6; D is undetermined. Germline V lookup: CDR1 SEHNR, CDR2 FQNEAQ (reference sequence). V was trimmed by 5 bases and J by 4 bases, leaving 6 bases between them. The CDR3 is 13 residues long. CDR3 region: CASSATGANVLTF. CDR3 nucleotide sequence: TGTGCCAGCAGCGCCACCGGGGCCAACGTCCTGACTTTC.

The chain couples TRBV7-9 to TRBJ2-2, with 7 bases that match TRBD1. The V segment lost 3 bases and the J segment 2 bases; nucleotides outside the gene matches: 6. Germline lookup yields CDR1 SEHNR and CDR2 FQNEAQ (reference sequence). The CDR3 consists of 16 residues. The CDR3 sequence is CASSFKDRRNTGELFF. The DNA of the CDR3 is TGTGCCAGCAGCTTTAAGGACAGGAGAAACACCGGGGAGCTGTTTTTT.

This clonotype came up a few times. The rearrangement joins TRBV12-3 or TRBV12-4 to TRBJ2-3; the match to TRBD2 covers 11 bases. V dropped 6 bases and J dropped 5; count of bases not matched to a gene: 7. The CDR3 runs to 15 residues. Written as DNA, the CDR3 is TGTGCCAGCAGCGTACTAGCGGGAGCGGTAGATACGCAGTATTTT. The encoded protein is CASSVLAGAVDTQYF.

The V and J genes are TRBV7-8 and TRBJ1-3, with 7 bases aligning to TRBD1. This CDR3 comprises 16 residues. Germline assignment: CDR1 SGHVS and CDR2 FQNEAQ. The V and J ends lost 5 bases and 0 bases, in that order; junction bases with no gene match: 7. The chain's CDR3 is CASSENRGNSGNTIYF. The CDR3, as DNA: TGTGCCAGCAGCGAAAACAGGGGTAACTCTGGAAACACCATATATTTT.

The J gene is TRBJ2-7, the V gene TRBV7-8, with 7 bases aligning to TRBD2. V was clipped by 3 bases and J by 4 bases; unmatched bases: 9. This CDR3 spans 15 amino acids. CDR1 is SGHVS and CDR2 is FQNEAQ in the germline V gene. CDR3 nucleotides: TGTGCCAGCAGCTTCCAGCGGGGCCGGCTTTACGAGCAGTACTTC. It translates to CASSFQRGRLYEQYF.

As regards this clonotype: A read error may produce the germline difference seen at one junction end. V gene TRBV7-6 combines with J gene TRBJ2-7; 7 nucleotides align to TRBD1. Germline V gene lookup returns CDR1 SGHVS and CDR2 FNYEAQ. The CDR3 length is 17 residues. This CDR3 reads CASSSEPPTGNPYGQYF. CDR3 in DNA: TGTGCCAGCAGCTCCGAACCACCGACAGGGAACCCATACGGGCAGTACTTC.

The CDR3 sequence: CASSSGQSYEQYF. Here the CDR3 DNA reads TGTGCCAGCAGTTCGGGACAGTCCTACGAGCAGTACTTC. The chain recombines TRBV12-3 or TRBV12-4 with TRBJ2-7, with 7 nucleotides matching TRBD1. This CDR3 has 13 residues. The junction had 1 base not matched to a gene; V was cut back by 4 bases and J by 1 base.

This clonotype has only a few counts. The chain couples TRBV29-1 to TRBJ1-2; 9 nucleotides align to TRBD1. The CDR3 spans 13 residues. After removal of 6 bases from V and 4 bases from J, the junction contained 6 bases not matched to a gene. Germline V lookup: CDR1 SQVTM, CDR2 ANQGSEA. CDR3 DNA sequence: TGCAGCGTCGAACCGGACAGGGGCTATGGCTACACCTTC. Amino acids: CSVEPDRGYGYTF.

This clonotype was counted ten times or more. The rearrangement uses TRBV20-1 and TRBJ2-1, with D possibly being TRBD2 (6 bases). V gave up 5 bases and J gave up 3 bases, with 11 bases separating them. CDR3 length: 13 residues. Germline lookup yields CDR1 DFQATT and CDR2 SNEGSKA (reference sequence). This CDR3 reads CSAAGGIYNEQFF. CDR3 sequence (DNA): TGCAGTGCTGCTGGCGGGATCTACAATGAGCAGTTCTTC.

This clonotype was picked up one time. V usage is TRBV28 and J usage is TRBJ2-7, with D hard to call. CDR3 length: 14 amino acids. CDR1 is MDHEN, CDR2 SYDVKM, per germline. Trimming left V 2 bases short and J 3 bases short, with 11 bases between. This chain's CDR3 is CASSLGRIGYEQYF. The DNA for the CDR3 is TGTGCCAGCAGTTTAGGTAGGATCGGCTACGAGCAGTACTTC.

This clonotype has only a few counts. The CDR3 loop reads CSARDHGPDTQYF. In DNA form, the CDR3 reads TGCAGTGCTAGAGATCACGGCCCGGATACGCAGTATTTT. The chain recombines TRBV20-1 with TRBJ2-3, with no clear D. This CDR3 spans 13 amino acids. Germline-derived CDR1 and CDR2 are DFQATT and SNEGSKA (reference sequence). V was pared by 0 bases and J by 6 bases, with 10 bases between.